This T cell receptor (beta chain) was retrieved from a study of identical twins. Study conclusions and caveats: While abundant cord blood beta clonotypes carried fewer insertions, memory repertoires showed no such pattern.

As concerns this clonotype: Its antigen is not known.

TCRdb analysed the 5' RACE reads with MiXCR anew, one entry per CDR3 protein. The sample lists 1.5 million to 2 million distinct CDR3 sequences, about 32% occurring once. Germline CDR1 and CDR2: SNHLY and FYNNEI. The ends lost 7 bases at V and 6 bases at J; junction bases unmatched: 9. This CDR3 contains 14 residues. The rearrangement links TRBV2 to TRBJ2-1; 7 bases are shared with TRBD1. What was sequenced was cord blood. This TCR was sampled from a newborn girl in good health. The CDR3 reads CASMGLRGLNEQFF. The CDR3 nucleotides read TGTGCCAGCATGGGCCTAAGGGGGCTCAATGAGCAGTTCTTC. Drawing the rest from reference TRBV2 and TRBJ2-1, the complete variable domain is EPEVTQTPSHQVTQMGQEVILRCVPISNHLYFYWYRQILGQKVEFLVSFYNNEISEKSEIFDDQFSVERPDGSNFTLKIRSTKLEDSAMYFCASMGLRGLNEQFFGPGTRLTVL.